This T cell receptor (beta chain) was sequenced for a study of OX40 agonist ivuxolimab in advanced cancers. Study-level information: Patient treatment consisted of intravenous ivuxolimab administration every 2 weeks at 0.01 to 10 mg/kg. The group had a mean age of about 64 years, ranged from 23 to 79, and was less than 85% male. Past anti-PD-1, anti-PD-L1 or anti-CTLA-4 therapy was accepted, and around 40% had received some.

Using immunoSEQ multiplex PCR, the repertoire was profiled, and TCRdb retains in-frame clones only, with some absent. Counted here are roughly 100,000 clones, about nine tenths occurring once; the ten biggest clones make up 0.48%. About this clone: Its antigen remains unidentified.

From germline, CDR1 is GTSNPN and CDR2 SVGIG (reference sequence). The CDR3 has 15 amino acids. After removal of 6 bases from V and 1 base from J, the junction contained 11 bases not matched to a gene. Broader study findings: Clonal expansion from baseline to week 6 occurred in both CD4+ and CD8+ T cells.

This clonotype was obtained from an adult with an advanced solid tumor such as melanoma, head and neck, liver or kidney cancer. The chain has TRBV30 and TRBJ1-2, with TRBD1 matching over 7 bases. The specimen comprised CD4+ or CD8+ T cells sorted from blood, sampled in a trial of the OX40 agonist ivuxolimab. The CDR3 loop reads CACNRDRSLNYGYTF. The CDR3 DNA is TGTGCCTGTAATCGGGACAGATCTCTTAACTATGGCTACACCTTC.